Sequencing of this T cell receptor beta chain was carried out in a study of T-cell memory formation after mild COVID-19. About the study: Most TCR clusters belonged to a single donor.

Per the germline V gene, CDR1 is MNHEY and CDR2 is SVGAGI. The CDR3 has 14 residues. Trimming removed 7 bases from V and 3 bases from J, with 15 bases in between. This clonotype came up a few times. The antigen is not known. Regarding the study as a whole: The appearance of some responding clones in pre-infection memory suggested that cross-reactive memory joined.

Using constant-segment primers, 5'RACE produced TCR alpha and TCR beta cDNA libraries carrying sample barcodes and UMIs. TCRdb recomputed calls from the 5' RACE reads with MiXCR, one row per CDR3 protein. The sample gives around 83,000 distinct CDR3 sequences, about 23% of which show up once; over 40% is in the top ten. The chain carries TRBV6-5 and TRBJ1-2; D unclear. The clonotype was recovered from a man between 18 and 35 years old who had mild COVID-19 (a few samples of this study predate the infection). Cell type and time point are not known. The sample taken for sequencing was PBMCs or a T cell subset sorted from them (not recorded which). This CDR3 reads CASMVMGADYGYTF. In nucleotides, the CDR3 is TGTGCCAGCATGGTGATGGGCGCGGACTATGGCTACACCTTC.